There are many counts of the clone carrying this TCR beta chain. The antigen is undetermined. The TCR beta library used iRepertoire HTBI primers with Arm-PCR amplification of CDR3. TCRdb redid the calling of the multiplex PCR reads with MiXCR, one entry per CDR3 protein. Of about 220,000 distinct CDR3 sequences in the sample, roughly 19% were seen once. This record belongs to a study of regulatory T cells in long-lasting Graves disease. For the study at large: For under 3 months, newly diagnosed Graves' patients had been taking antithyroid drugs.

The CDR3 contains 12 residues. Trimming removed 7 bases at V and 5 bases at J, with 11 bases between. CDR1 and CDR2 (germline): ENHRY, SYGVKD. Study results and limitations: The work looked only at peripheral blood and did not look at thyroid tissue.

Specified time point: newly diagnosed GD, antithyroid drugs for less than 3 months. TCR sequences were obtained from RNA taken from PBMCs. These same records also appear under a second study, on T cells in Graves' hyperthyroidism and ophthalmopathy. That report adds: An initial round of RT-PCR targeting the TCR CDR3 relied on the HTBI primer set.

This clonotype was sampled from a woman between 25 and 40 years old with Graves disease. Sequences were derived from peripheral blood mononuclear cells (PBMCs), sampled at new diagnosis, from a patient treated with antithyroid drugs. The chain links TRBV10-3 to TRBJ1-1; weak D call: TRBD1 (6 bases). CDR3 sequence (DNA): TGTGCCATCAAAGGGGGGGGGACTGAAGCTTTCTTT. Encoded protein: CAIKGGGTEAFF.